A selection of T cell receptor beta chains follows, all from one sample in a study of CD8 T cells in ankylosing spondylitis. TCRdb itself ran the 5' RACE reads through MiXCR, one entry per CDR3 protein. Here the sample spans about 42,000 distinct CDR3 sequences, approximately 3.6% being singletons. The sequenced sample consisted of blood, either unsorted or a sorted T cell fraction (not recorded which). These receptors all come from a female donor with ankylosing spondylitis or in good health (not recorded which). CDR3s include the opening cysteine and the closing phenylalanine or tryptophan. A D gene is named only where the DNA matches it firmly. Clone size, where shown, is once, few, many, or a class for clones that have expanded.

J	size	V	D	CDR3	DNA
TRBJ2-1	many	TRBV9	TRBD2	CASSTGTSGYNEQFF	TGTGCCAGCAGTACCGGGACTAGCGGCTACAATGAGCAGTTCTTC
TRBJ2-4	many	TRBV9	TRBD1	CASSGTGGFTKNIQYF	TGTGCCAGCAGCGGGACAGGGGGTTTTACCAAAAACATTCAGTACTTC
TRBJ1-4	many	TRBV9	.	CASSPSPGTFNEKLFF	TGTGCCAGCAGCCCATCCCCTGGGACGTTTAATGAAAAACTGTTTTTT
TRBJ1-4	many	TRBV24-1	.	CATSAITSDSWF	TGTGCCACCAGTGCAATTACGTCGGACAGCTGGTTT
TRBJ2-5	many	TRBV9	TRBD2	CASSVGLAGSTSQETQYF	TGTGCCAGCAGCGTTGGGCTAGCGGGGAGCACCTCCCAAGAGACCCAGTACTTC
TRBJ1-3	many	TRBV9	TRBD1	CASSAGQGSSGNTIYF	TGTGCCAGCAGCGCGGGACAGGGTTCCTCTGGAAACACCATATATTTT
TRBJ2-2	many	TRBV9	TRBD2	CASSPGLAGAYPSNTGELFF	TGTGCCAGCAGCCCCGGACTAGCGGGGGCCTACCCGTCGAACACCGGGGAGCTGTTTTTT
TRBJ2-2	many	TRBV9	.	CASSVGTGELFF	TGTGCCAGCAGCGTAGGGACCGGGGAGCTGTTTTTT
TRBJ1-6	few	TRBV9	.	CASSVGGENSPLHF	TGTGCCAGCAGCGTAGGGGGCGAGAATTCACCCCTCCACTTT
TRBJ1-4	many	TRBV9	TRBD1	CASSATGGFGEKLFF	TGTGCCAGCAGCGCTACAGGGGGCTTTGGTGAAAAACTGTTTTTT
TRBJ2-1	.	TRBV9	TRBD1	CASSVGARTGINEQFF	TGTGCCAGCAGCGTAGGAGCCCGGACAGGGATCAATGAGCAGTTCTTC
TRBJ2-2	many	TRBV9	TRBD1	CASSVGQGPLGELFF	TGTGCCAGCAGCGTAGGACAGGGCCCGCTTGGGGAGCTGTTTTTT
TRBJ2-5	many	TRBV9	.	CASSVGGPQETQYF	TGTGCCAGCAGCGTCGGGGGGCCTCAAGAGACCCAGTACTTC
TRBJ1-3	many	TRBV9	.	CASSLQPGNTIYF	TGTGCCAGCAGCCTACAGCCTGGAAACACCATATATTTT
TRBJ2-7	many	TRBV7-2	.	CASSPRAGPISYEQYF	TGTGCCAGCAGCCCTCGGGCAGGGCCGATATCCTACGAGCAGTACTTC
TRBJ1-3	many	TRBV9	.	CASSTTGNTIYF	TGTGCCAGCAGCACCACGGGAAACACCATATATTTT
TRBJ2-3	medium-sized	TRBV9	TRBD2	CASSVDAGGTDTQYF	TGTGCCAGCAGCGTAGACGCGGGGGGCACAGATACGCAGTATTTT
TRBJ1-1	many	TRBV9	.	CASSAGGTGNTEAFF	TGTGCCAGCAGCGCCGGGGGGACGGGGAACACTGAAGCTTTCTTT
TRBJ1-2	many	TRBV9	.	CASSVEDASLGYTF	TGTGCCAGCAGCGTAGAGGACGCCTCCTTGGGCTACACCTTC
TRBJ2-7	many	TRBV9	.	CASSVTPGTVAGYEQYF	TGTGCCAGCAGCGTAACCCCCGGGACGGTCGCCGGCTACGAGCAGTACTTC
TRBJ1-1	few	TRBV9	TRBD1	CASSVGGQGVEWSEAFF	TGTGCCAGCAGCGTAGGGGGACAGGGAGTGGAGTGGTCTGAAGCTTTCTTT
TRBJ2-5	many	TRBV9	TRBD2	CASSVAVTSGETQYF	TGTGCCAGCAGCGTAGCGGTTACTAGCGGGGAGACCCAGTACTTC
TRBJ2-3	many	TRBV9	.	CASSVVSGDTQYF	TGTGCCAGCAGCGTAGTATCGGGAGATACGCAGTATTTT
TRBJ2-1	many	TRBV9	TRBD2	CASSPGSAGDYNEQFF	TGTGCCAGCAGCCCCGGATCAGCGGGGGATTACAATGAGCAGTTCTTC
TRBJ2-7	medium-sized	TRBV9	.	CASSVEAGATYEQYF	TGTGCCAGCAGCGTAGAAGCAGGGGCGACCTACGAGCAGTACTTC
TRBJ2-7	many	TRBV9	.	CASSVAGVRDNEQYF	TGTGCCAGCAGCGTAGCCGGAGTAAGGGATAACGAGCAGTACTTC
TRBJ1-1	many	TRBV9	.	CASSVGGPALNTEAFF	TGTGCCAGCAGCGTAGGAGGCCCGGCGCTGAACACTGAAGCTTTCTTT
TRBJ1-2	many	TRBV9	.	CASSVDSVGANYGYTF	TGTGCCAGCAGCGTTGACAGCGTCGGAGCTAACTATGGCTACACCTTC
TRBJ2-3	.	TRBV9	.	CASSVADPSGTQYF	TGTGCCAGCAGCGTAGCGGATCCCTCCGGGACGCAGTATTTT
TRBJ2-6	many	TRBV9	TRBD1	CASSAETGGVTGANVLTF	TGTGCCAGCAGCGCAGAAACAGGGGGCGTAACCGGGGCCAACGTCCTGACTTTC
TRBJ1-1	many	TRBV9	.	CASNQESVNTEAFF	TGTGCCAGCAACCAGGAATCAGTGAACACTGAAGCTTTCTTT
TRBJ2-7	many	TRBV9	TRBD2	CASSVGLAGGPQSYEQYF	TGTGCCAGCAGCGTGGGACTAGCGGGGGGGCCTCAATCCTACGAGCAGTACTTC
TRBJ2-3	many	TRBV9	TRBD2	CASNGGAGTDTQYF	TGTGCCAGCAACGGGGGGGCAGGCACAGATACGCAGTATTTT
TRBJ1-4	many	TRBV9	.	CASSEGYNEKLFF	TGTGCCAGCAGCGAGGGGTATAATGAAAAACTGTTTTTT
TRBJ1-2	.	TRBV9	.	CASSESLRDNLYGYTF	TGTGCCAGCAGCGAATCCCTCCGGGACAACCTCTATGGCTACACCTTC
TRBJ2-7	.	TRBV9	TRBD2	CASSRTSGGPIEQYF	TGTGCCAGCAGCAGGACTAGCGGGGGACCTATCGAGCAGTACTTC
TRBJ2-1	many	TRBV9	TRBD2	CASSVDPGLANEQFF	TGTGCCAGCAGCGTAGATCCGGGACTAGCGAATGAGCAGTTCTTC
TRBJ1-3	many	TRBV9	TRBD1	CASSVAGQAPGNTIYF	TGTGCCAGCAGCGTAGCGGGACAGGCTCCTGGAAACACCATATATTTT